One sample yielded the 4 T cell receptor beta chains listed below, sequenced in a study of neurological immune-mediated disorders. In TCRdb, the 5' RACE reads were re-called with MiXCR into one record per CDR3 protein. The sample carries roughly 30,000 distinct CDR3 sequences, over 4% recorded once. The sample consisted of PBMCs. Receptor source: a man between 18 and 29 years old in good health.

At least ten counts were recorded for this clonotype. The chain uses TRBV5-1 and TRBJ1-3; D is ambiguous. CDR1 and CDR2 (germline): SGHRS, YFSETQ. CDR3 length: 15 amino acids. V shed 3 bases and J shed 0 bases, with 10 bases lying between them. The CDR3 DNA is TGCGCCAGCAGCTCGGACGGAGCCTCTGGAAACACCATATATTTT. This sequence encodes CASSSDGASGNTIYF.

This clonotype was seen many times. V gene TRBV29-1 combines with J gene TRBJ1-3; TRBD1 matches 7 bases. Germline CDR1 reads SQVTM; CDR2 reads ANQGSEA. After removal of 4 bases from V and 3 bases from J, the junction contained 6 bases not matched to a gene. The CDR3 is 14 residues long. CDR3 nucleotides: TGCAGCGTTGCCGAGGGGGCCCTTGGAAACACCATATATTTT. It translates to CSVAEGALGNTIYF.

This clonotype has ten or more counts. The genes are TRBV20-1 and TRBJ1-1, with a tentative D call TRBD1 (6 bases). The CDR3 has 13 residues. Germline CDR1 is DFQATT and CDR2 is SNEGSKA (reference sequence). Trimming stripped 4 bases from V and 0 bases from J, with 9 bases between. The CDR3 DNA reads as TGCAGTGCTATGGACAGCCTGAACACTGAAGCTTTCTTT. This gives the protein CSAMDSLNTEAFF.

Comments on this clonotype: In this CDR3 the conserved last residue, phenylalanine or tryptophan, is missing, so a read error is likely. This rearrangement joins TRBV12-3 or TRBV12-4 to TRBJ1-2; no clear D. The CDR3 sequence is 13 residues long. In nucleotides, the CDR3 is TGTGTCAGCAGTTTTTCCGGGGATGGGGGCTACACCGTC. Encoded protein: CVSSFSGDGGYTV.